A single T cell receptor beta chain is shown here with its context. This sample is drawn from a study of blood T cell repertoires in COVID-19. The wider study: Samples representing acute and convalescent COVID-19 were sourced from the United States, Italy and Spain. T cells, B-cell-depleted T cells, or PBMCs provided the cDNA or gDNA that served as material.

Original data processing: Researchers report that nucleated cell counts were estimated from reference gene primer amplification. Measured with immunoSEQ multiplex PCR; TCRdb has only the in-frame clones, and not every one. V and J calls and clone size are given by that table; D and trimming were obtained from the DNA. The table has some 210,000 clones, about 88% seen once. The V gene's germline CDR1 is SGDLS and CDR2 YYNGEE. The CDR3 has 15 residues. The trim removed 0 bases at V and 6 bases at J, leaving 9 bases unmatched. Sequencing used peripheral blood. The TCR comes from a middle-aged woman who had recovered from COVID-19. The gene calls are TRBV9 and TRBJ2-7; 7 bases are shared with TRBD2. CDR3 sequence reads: CASSVAHGAGVEQYF. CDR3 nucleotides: TGTGCCAGCAGCGTAGCCCACGGGGCGGGAGTCGAGCAGTACTTC.